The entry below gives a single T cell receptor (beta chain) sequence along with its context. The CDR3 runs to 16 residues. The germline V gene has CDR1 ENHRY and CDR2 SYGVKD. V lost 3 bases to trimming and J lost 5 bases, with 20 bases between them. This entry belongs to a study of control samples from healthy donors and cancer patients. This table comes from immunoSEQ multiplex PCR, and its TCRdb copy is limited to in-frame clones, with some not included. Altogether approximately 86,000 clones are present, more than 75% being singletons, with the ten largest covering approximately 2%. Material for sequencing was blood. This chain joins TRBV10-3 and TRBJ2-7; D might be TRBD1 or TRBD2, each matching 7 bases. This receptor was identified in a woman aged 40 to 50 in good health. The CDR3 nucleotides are TGTGCCATCAGTGACCCGCTCCGGGACAGCGGGAACGAGCAGTACTTC. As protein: CAISDPLRDSGNEQYF.